This T cell receptor (beta chain) is drawn from a study of T cell responses to AZD1222 COVID-19 vaccine. The CDR3 runs 14 residues. In germline, CDR1 is LNHDA, CDR2 SQIVND (reference sequence). V was cut by 7 bases and J by 0 bases, with 9 bases left in between. Repertoires were generated with immunoSEQ multiplex PCR, while TCRdb's copy carries only in-frame clones and drops some. Of roughly 60,000 clones in the sample, about 79% are singletons; the top ten hold 15% to 20%. This chain links TRBV19 with TRBJ2-2, with TRBD1 as a possible D gene (5 bases). This TCR was sampled from an adult in good health. The specimen comprised peripheral blood, sampled on day 0 of AZD1222 vaccination. The CDR3, as DNA: TGTGCCAGTACTTGGACACCGAACACCGGGGAGCTGTTTTTT. This gives the protein CASTWTPNTGELFF.